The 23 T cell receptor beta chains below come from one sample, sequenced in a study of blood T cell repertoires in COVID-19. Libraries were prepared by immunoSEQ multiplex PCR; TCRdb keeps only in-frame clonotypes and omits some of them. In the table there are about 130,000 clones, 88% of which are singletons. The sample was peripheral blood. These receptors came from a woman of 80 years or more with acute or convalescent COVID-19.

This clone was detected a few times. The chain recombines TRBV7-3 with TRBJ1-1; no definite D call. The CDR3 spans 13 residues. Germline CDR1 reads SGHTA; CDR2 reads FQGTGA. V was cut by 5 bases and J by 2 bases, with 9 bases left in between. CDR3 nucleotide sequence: TGTGCCAGCAGCATCTGGGCCAACACTGAAGCTTTCTTT. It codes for CASSIWANTEAFF.

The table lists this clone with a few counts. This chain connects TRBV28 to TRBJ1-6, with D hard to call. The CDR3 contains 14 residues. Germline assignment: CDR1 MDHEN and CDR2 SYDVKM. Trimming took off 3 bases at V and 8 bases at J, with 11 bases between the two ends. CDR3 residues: CASSLGGNYSPLHF. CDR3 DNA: TGTGCCAGCAGTTTGGGAGGGAATTATTCACCCCTCCACTTT.

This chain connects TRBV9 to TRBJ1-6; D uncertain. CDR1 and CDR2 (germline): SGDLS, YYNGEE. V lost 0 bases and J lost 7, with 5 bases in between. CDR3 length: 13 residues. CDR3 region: CASSVDANSPLHF. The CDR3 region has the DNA TGTGCCAGCAGCGTAGATGCGAATTCACCCCTCCACTTT.

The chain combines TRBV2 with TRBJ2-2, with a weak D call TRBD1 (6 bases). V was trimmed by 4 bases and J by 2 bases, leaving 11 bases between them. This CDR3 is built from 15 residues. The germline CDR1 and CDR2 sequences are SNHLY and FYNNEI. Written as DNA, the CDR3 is TGTGCCAGCAGTGCAGGGGATCGAAACACCGGGGAGCTGTTTTTT. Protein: CASSAGDRNTGELFF.

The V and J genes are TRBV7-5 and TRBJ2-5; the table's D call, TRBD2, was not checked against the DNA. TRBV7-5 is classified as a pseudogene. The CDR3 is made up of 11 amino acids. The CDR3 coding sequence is TGTGCCAGAACCTTTCGGGAGACCCAGTACTTC. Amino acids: CARTFRETQYF.

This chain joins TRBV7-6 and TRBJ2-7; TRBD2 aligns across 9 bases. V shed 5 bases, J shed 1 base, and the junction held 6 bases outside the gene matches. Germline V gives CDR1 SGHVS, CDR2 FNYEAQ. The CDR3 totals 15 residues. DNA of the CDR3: TGTGCCAGCAGCCCCGGTAGCGGGAGATCCTACGAGCAGTACTTC. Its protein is CASSPGSGRSYEQYF.

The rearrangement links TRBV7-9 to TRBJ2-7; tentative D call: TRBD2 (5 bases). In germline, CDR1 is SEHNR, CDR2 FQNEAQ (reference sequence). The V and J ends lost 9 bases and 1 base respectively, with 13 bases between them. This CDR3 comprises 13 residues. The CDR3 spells CASSPIASYEQYF. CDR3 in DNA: TGTGCCAGTTCCCCCATAGCGTCCTACGAGCAGTACTTC.

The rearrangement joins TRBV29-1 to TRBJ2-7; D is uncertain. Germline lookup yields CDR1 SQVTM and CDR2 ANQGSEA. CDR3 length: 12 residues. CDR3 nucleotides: TGCGTCCGAGGTAAATCCCTATACGAGCAGTACTTC. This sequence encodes CVRGKSLYEQYF.

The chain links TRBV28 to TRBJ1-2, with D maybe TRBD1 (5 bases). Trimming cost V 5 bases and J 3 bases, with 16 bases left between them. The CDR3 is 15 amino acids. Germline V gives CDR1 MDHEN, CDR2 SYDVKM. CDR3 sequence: CASSLLWGGDYGYTF. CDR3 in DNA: TGTGCCAGCAGTCTGCTTTGGGGGGGTGACTATGGCTACACCTTC.

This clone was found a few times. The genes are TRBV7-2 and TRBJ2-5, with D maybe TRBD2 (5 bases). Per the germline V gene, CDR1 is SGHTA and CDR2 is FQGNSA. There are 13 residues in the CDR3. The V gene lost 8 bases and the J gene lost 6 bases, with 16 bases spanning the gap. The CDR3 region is CASSALLEKTQYF. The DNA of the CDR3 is TGTGCCAGCTCGGCGCTACTAGAAAAGACCCAGTACTTC.

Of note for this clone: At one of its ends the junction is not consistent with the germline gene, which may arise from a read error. CDR3 in DNA: TGTGTCAGCAGATCGACAGCCCGTGTATATAGCAATCAGCCCCAGCATTTT. Translated: CVSRSTARVYSNQPQHF. This chain joins TRBV2 and TRBJ1-5; D perhaps matches TRBD1 (5 bases). The CDR3 runs 17 residues. From germline, CDR1 is SNHLY and CDR2 FYNNEI.

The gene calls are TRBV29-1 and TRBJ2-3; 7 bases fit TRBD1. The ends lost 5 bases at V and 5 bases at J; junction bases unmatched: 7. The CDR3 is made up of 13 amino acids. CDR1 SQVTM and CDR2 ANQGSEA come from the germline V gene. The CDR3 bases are TGCAGCGTTTTGACAGGGCTTAAAGATACGCAGTATTTT. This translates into CSVLTGLKDTQYF.

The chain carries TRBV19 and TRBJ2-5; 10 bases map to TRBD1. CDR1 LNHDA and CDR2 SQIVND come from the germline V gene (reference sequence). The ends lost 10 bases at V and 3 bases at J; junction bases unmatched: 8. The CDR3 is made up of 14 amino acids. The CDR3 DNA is TGTGCCACCGGACCGGGACAGGGGAAAGAGACCCAGTACTTC. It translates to CATGPGQGKETQYF.

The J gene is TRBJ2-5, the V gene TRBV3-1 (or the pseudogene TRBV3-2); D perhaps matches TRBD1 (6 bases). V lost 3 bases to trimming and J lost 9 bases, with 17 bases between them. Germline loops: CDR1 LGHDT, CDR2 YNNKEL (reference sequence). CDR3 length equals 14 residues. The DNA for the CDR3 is TGTGCCAGCAGCCACCCCGGGCCAGAGGGGGCCCAGTACTTC. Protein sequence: CASSHPGPEGAQYF.

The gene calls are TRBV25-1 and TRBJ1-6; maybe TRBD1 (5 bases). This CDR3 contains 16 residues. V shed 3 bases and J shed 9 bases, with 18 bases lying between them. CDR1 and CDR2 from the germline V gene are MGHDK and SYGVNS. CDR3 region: CASSEFGGVGISPLHF. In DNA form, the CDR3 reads TGTGCCAGCAGTGAGTTTGGAGGGGTCGGGATTTCACCCCTCCACTTT.

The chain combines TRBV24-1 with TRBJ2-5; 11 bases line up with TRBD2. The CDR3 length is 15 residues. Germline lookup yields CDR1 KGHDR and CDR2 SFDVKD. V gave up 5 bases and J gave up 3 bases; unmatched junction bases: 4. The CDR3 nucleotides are TGTGCCACCAGTGTACTAGCGGGAGTCAAAGAGACCCAGTACTTC. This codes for CATSVLAGVKETQYF.

The CDR3 here is CASRVQGAAEAFF. The CDR3 coding sequence is TGCGCCAGCAGGGTACAGGGGGCGGCTGAAGCTTTCTTT. The J gene is TRBJ1-1, the V gene TRBV5-1; 9 nucleotides line up with TRBD1. From germline, CDR1 is SGHRS and CDR2 YFSETQ. This CDR3 region has 13 residues. J was trimmed by 6 bases and V by 5 bases; bases with no gene match: 5.

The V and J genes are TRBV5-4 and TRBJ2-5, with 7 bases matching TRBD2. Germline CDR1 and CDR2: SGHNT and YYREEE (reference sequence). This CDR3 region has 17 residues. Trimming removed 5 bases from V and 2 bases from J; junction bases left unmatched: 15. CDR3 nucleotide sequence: TGTGCCAGCAGGGGAGGGGAGACTACATCGAAACAAGAGACCCAGTACTTC. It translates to CASRGGETTSKQETQYF.

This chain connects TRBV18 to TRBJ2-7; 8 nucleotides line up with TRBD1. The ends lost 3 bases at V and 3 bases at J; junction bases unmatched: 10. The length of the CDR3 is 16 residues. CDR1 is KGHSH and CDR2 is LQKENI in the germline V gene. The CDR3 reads CASSPSGNTGGYEQYF. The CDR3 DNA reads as TGTGCCAGCTCACCCTCGGGCAATACAGGGGGCTACGAGCAGTACTTC. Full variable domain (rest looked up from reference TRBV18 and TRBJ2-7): NAGVMQNPRHLVRRRGQEARLRCSPMKGHSHVYWYRQLPEEGLKFMVYLQKENIIDESGMPKERFSAEFPKEGPSILRIQQVVRGDSAAYFCASSPSGNTGGYEQYFGPGTRLTVT.

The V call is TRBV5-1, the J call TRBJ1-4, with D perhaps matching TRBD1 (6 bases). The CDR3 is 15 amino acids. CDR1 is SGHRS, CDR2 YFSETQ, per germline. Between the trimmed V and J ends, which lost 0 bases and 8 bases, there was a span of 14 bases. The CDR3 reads CASSLGAGVREKLFF. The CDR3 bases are TGCGCCAGCAGCTTGGGTGCAGGGGTAAGAGAAAAACTGTTTTTT.

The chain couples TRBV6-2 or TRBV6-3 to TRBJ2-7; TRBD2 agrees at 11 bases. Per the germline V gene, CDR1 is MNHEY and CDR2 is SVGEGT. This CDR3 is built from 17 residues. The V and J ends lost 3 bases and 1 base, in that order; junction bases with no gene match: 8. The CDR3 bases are TGTGCCAGCAGTTATTCGCCGGGACTAGCGGAGTCCTACGAGCAGTACTTC. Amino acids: CASSYSPGLAESYEQYF.

Here the CDR3 DNA reads TGTGCCAGCAGAGCTAGAAACACCATATATTTT. Translated: CASRARNTIYF. The chain couples TRBV12-3 or TRBV12-4 to TRBJ1-3; D unresolved. Deletions cut 6 bases from V and 5 bases from J, with 5 bases between. The CDR3 runs to 11 residues.

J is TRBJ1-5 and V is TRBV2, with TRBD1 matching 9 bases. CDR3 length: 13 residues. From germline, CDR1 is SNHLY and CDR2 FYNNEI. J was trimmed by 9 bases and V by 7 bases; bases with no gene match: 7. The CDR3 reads CASTSRDRAPQHF. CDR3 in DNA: TGTGCCAGCACCAGCCGGGACAGGGCGCCCCAGCATTTT.